The sequence of this T cell receptor beta chain was determined in a study of T cells in Graves' hyperthyroidism and ophthalmopathy. Study outcomes and limitations: Classification by a 13 V-J model distinguished ophthalmopathy from stable hyperthyroidism. Appearing also in blood were most of the thyroid clonotypes expanded above 0.001.

Across 18 months, stable Graves' hyperthyroidism was marked by no progression to ophthalmopathy. Fresh peripheral blood, approximately 9.6 ml, yielded the PBMCs. It was RNA transcripts that yielded the amplified TCR beta CDR3 regions. A set of HTBI primers served as the primers for a first-round RT-PCR of the TCR CDR3. TCRdb processed the multiplex PCR reads anew with MiXCR; each CDR3 protein has one entry. The sample comprises 300,000 or so distinct CDR3 sequences, 21% of which are singletons, and 50% rests with the top ten. V was clipped by 3 bases and J by 4 bases; unmatched bases: 6. The germline V gene has CDR1 SGDLS and CDR2 YYNGEE. CDR3 length: 14 amino acids. On this clonotype itself: Its antigen is as yet unknown.

What was sequenced was blood. The sequence was obtained from a woman aged 50 to 65 with Graves' hyperthyroidism. The chain joins TRBV9 to TRBJ2-5; 7 bases map to TRBD2. The CDR3 DNA is TGTGCCAGCAGCGGGGAGGGCGGGATAGAGACCCAGTACTTC. Its translation: CASSGEGGIETQYF.